The 6 T cell receptor beta chains given below trace back to one sample, sequenced in a study of blood T cell repertoires in COVID-19. Clones were read by immunoSEQ multiplex PCR, and TCRdb kept only the in-frame ones, dropping some. Among almost 500,000 clones, approximately 91% were seen once, and the ten largest hold 6.5% to 9.5%. The specimen sequenced was PBMCs or T cells enriched from blood (not recorded which). All receptors derive from a woman aged 55 to 70 who had recovered from COVID-19.

V usage is TRBV5-4 and J usage is TRBJ2-1, with 15 bases aligning to TRBD2. J lost 10 bases, V lost 4 bases, and 6 bases had no gene match. Germline V gene sequence: CDR1 SGHNT, CDR2 YYREEE (reference sequence). This CDR3 has 15 residues. The CDR3, as DNA: TGTGCCAGCAGCCCCGGACTAGCGGGGGGGGGCGAGCAGTTCTTC. It yields the protein CASSPGLAGGGEQFF.

The V call is TRBV4-2, the J call TRBJ1-2; 8 nucleotides agree with TRBD1. This CDR3 spans 16 amino acids. The V gene end was trimmed by 0 bases and the J gene end by 4 bases; junction bases not matched to a gene: 7. Germline V gene lookup returns CDR1 LGHNA and CDR2 YNFKEQ. The CDR3 spells CASSQEPGQEGYGYTF. The CDR3 coding sequence is TGTGCCAGCAGCCAAGAACCGGGACAGGAGGGCTATGGCTACACCTTC.

As for this clone: Additional DNA sequences in this sample encode the identical CDR3. The rearrangement joins TRBV5-1 to TRBJ2-3; D remains ambiguous. This CDR3 is built from 12 residues. V dropped 5 bases and J dropped 2 bases, with 6 bases sitting between them. Germline V gene data show CDR1 as SGHRS and CDR2 as YFSETQ. The CDR3 DNA sequence: TGCGCCAGCAGAGGAGACACAGATACGCAGTATTTT. Encoded protein: CASRGDTDTQYF.

This clone has a single count. J is TRBJ2-7 and V is TRBV5-1; the D gene is possibly TRBD2 (5 bases). The CDR3 extends over 15 amino acids. Trimming took off 0 bases at V and 0 bases at J, with 10 bases between the two ends. Germline CDR1 reads SGHRS; CDR2 reads YFSETQ. This CDR3 reads CASSLAPGNSYEQYV. The DNA for the CDR3 is TGCGCCAGCAGCTTGGCCCCGGGAAACTCCTACGAGCAGTACGTC.

The CDR3 sequence: CASSLGGINYGYTF. For the CDR3, the DNA is TGTGCCAGCAGTTTGGGGGGTATTAACTATGGCTACACCTTC. The chain couples TRBV28 to TRBJ1-2; possibly TRBD1 for D (5 bases). This CDR3 has 14 amino acids. Deletions cut 3 bases from V and 1 base from J, with 9 bases between. Germline CDR1 and CDR2: MDHEN and SYDVKM.

This rearrangement joins TRBV28 to TRBJ2-7; the D is unclear. The CDR3 is 12 residues long. Per the germline V gene, CDR1 is MDHEN and CDR2 is SYDVKM. Trimming took off 2 bases at V and 3 bases at J, with 5 bases between the two ends. CDR3 in DNA: TGTGCCAGCAGTTTACGGTTCTACGAGCAGTACTTC. Translating it yields CASSLRFYEQYF.